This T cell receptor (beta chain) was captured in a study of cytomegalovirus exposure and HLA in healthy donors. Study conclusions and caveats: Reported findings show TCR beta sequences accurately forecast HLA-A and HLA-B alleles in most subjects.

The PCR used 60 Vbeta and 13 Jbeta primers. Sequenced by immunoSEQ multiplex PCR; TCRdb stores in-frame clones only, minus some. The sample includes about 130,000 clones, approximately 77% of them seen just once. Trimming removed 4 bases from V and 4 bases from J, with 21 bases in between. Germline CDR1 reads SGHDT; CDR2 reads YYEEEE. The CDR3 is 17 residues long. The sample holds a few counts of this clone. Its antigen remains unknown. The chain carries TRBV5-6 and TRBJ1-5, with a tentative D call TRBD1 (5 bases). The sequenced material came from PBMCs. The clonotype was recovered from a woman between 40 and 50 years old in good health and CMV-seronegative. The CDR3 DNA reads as TGTGCCAGCAGCCTGGGGCAGGGAAAAATTCGGAATCAGCCCCAGCATTTT. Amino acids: CASSLGQGKIRNQPQHF.